This T cell receptor beta chain was identified in a study of blood T cells in healthy people across ages (dated by TCRdb to the mid-2010s). General notes on the study: In model experiments, roughly one uniquely barcoded TCR beta cDNA molecule per two T cells was captured by template switching. The study measured age-related changes in TCR beta repertoire diversity using deep sequencing normalized with unique cDNA molecular identifiers. The donors were split into four age groups: young (average about 15 years), middle-aged (nearly 40), aged (more than 60) and long-lived (about 74). To avoid experimental bias, donors of different ages were spread randomly across the sequencing lanes. The study analyzed two additional independent replicas of 1 million unique cDNA reads from the same blood draw for two donors, one aged 18 to 30 and one aged 80 or older. The research as a whole found: Because the CMV infection status of the donors was unknown, age-related changes in expanded clonotypes may potentially have been confounded. A strong correlation was found between observed TCR beta diversity and the percentage of naive T cells measured by flow cytometry. Compared with the aged group, the long-lived group had more naive CD4+ T cells, fewer expanded clones and increased TCR diversity, a pattern suggesting age selection. Total diversity estimates from one million sequenced T cells were considered lower bounds and underestimates. Bulk unsorted PBMC profiling prevented conclusive comparison of naive and antigen-experienced compartments. Observed TCR beta diversity per million T cells fell roughly linearly with age, and a significant reduction was already apparent by age around 40.

Comment on this clonotype: The clone's antigen remains unknown. No base quality information exists; no much larger clone differs at one position.

Donors were a few dozen systemically healthy Caucasian individuals from Russia aged 6 to 90 years. Each donor gave approximately 9.4 milliliters of peripheral blood, drawn into EDTA-treated Vacutainer tubes. Ficoll-Paque density-gradient centrifugation was used to isolate PBMCs, with at least 7 million per sample. Trizol reagent was used to extract total RNA from PBMCs, with at least 5 micrograms per sample. Naive CD45RAhigh/CD27high T cell percentages were measured by flow cytometry on a PBMC aliquot from every donor. The library came from 5' RACE. The data were produced on an Illumina HiSeq 2500. A second PCR of roughly 7 to 11 cycles was performed with a sample-barcoded 5' primer and a J-beta primer mix. A unique molecular identifier was introduced onto each TCR beta cDNA molecule by a template-switch 5' adaptor carrying 12 random nucleotides. Each sample yielded at least 2.5 million CDR3-containing paired-end reads. First-strand cDNA synthesis was performed from all RNA using the Mint cDNA synthesis kit, with priming by a TRBC-specific oligonucleotide. All cDNA was treated with uracil-DNA glycosylase and then went through a first 18-cycle PCR with the universal primers M1SS and BC2_uni_R. As for how the authors treated the data: For normalization, 1 million high-quality reads, each with a distinct molecular identifier, were randomly selected from each sample. Instead of being binned into consensus sequences, reads with shared molecular identifiers were discarded. MiTCR, with a Q25 quality threshold and the strictest error-elimination algorithm, was used for CDR3 identification, clonotype clustering and error correction. A nonparametric unseen species model with Euler transformation was used to estimate a lower bound on total TCR beta diversity. TCRdb trimmed the raw reads at Q25, called clones with MiXCR and kept productive beta chains. Every CDR3 protein is listed once, alongside the most common genes and DNA of its rows. What appears here as the V and J calls and clone size reflects TCRdb's work, not the paper's. The sample records some 790,000 distinct CDR3 sequences, less than 35% of which are singletons. The leading ten clones occupy 17% of the sample.

A distance of 18 bases separates the germline ends of V and J, which lose 2 bases and 2 bases respectively. From cysteine to phenylalanine, the CDR3 is 18 amino acids long. Only the CDR3 DNA stays, 54 bases, in frame from base 1. The germline V gene (reference sequence) specifies LNHNV as CDR1 and YYDKDF as CDR2. The sequencing input was blood. The clonotype comes from a woman older than 75 in good health. The sequence links TRBV15 to TRBJ1-4; TRBD1 is a weak D gene call, 5 bases matching. The CDR3 has the sequence CATSRPSGGVRTNEKLFF. The DNA sequence is given as TGTGCCACCAGCAGACCTAGCGGGGGTGTGAGGACTAATGAAAAACTGTTTTTT. When the CDR3 is completed using the reference TRBV15 and TRBJ1-4 genes on either side, the full variable domain is DAMVIQNPRYQVTQFGKPVTLSCSQTLNHNVMYWYQQKSSQAPKLLFHYYDKDFNNEADTPDNFQSRRPNTSFCFLDIRSPGLGDTAMYLCATSRPSGGVRTNEKLFFGSGTQLSVL.